This T cell receptor (beta chain) was recovered during a study of control samples from healthy donors and cancer patients. The assay was immunoSEQ multiplex PCR, and TCRdb's table has in-frame clones only and misses some. The table has some 120,000 clones, 90% seen once. Specimen: blood. This clonotype originated in a man younger than 30 in good health.

The CDR3 coding sequence is TGCGCCAGCAGTGATTTACGGTCGCTGTTTTTT. This codes for CASSDLRSLFF. The chain recombines TRBV10-2 with TRBJ1-4, with unresolved D. The CDR3 runs 11 residues. V gave up 3 bases and J gave up 14 bases, with 10 bases separating them. Germline assignment: CDR1 WSHSY and CDR2 SAAADI.